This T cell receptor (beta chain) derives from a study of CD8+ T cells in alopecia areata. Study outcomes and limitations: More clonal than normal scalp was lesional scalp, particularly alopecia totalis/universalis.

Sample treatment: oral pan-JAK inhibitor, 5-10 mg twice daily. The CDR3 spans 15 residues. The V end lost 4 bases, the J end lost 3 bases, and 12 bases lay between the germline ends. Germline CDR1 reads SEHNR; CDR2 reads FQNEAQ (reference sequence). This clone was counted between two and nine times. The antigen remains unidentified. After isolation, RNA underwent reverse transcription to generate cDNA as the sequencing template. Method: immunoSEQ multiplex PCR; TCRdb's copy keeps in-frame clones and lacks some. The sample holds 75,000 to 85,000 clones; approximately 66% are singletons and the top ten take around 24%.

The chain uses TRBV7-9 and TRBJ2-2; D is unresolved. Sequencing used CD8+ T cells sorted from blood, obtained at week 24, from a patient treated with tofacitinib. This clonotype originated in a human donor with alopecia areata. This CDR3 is CASSWTDADTGELFF. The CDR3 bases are TGTGCCAGCAGCTGGACGGACGCGGACACCGGGGAGCTGTTTTTT.